This is a list of T cell receptor beta chains from one sample in a study of T cell changes during pregnancy in multiple sclerosis. Data came from immunoSEQ multiplex PCR; TCRdb stores just in-frame clones and leaves some out. The sample holds about 130,000 clones, 95% to 98% seen once. Specimen: peripheral blood, collected after pregnancy. The receptors were sampled from a female donor with multiple sclerosis, enrolled in a pregnancy study. CDR3s include the opening cysteine and the closing phenylalanine or tryptophan. Each record gives: J gene, V gene, D gene, clone size, CDR3 length, CDR3 DNA, CDR3 protein. A D gene is named only where the DNA matches it firmly. Only some rows state a clone size, as once, few, many or a class for expanded clones.

J gene: TRBJ2-4
V gene: TRBV6-1
D gene: -
clone size: -
CDR3 length: 15
CDR3 DNA: TGTGCCAGCAGTACCAGGGCCGAAGCCAAAAACATTCAGTACTTC
CDR3 protein: CASSTRAEAKNIQYF

J gene: TRBJ1-4
V gene: TRBV7-2
D gene: TRBD1
clone size: -
CDR3 length: 13
CDR3 DNA: TGTGCCAGCAGGCCCGAACAGGGGGGGAAACTGTTTTTT
CDR3 protein: CASRPEQGGKLFF

J gene: TRBJ1-2
V gene: TRBV19
D gene: -
clone size: -
CDR3 length: 14
CDR3 DNA: TGTGCCAGTAGTACCACCATGGACAGCCTCGGCTACACCTTC
CDR3 protein: CASSTTMDSLGYTF

J gene: TRBJ2-5
V gene: TRBV7-2
D gene: -
clone size: -
CDR3 length: 13
CDR3 DNA: TGTGCCAGCAGGTGGGCCCAGCTAGAGACCCAGTACTTC
CDR3 protein: CASRWAQLETQYF

J gene: TRBJ2-1
V gene: TRBV27
D gene: TRBD2
clone size: -
CDR3 length: 15
CDR3 DNA: TGTGCCAGCAGTCCGGGGACTAGCGGGAGTAGTGAGCAGTTCTTC
CDR3 protein: CASSPGTSGSSEQFF

J gene: TRBJ1-5
V gene: TRBV2
D gene: -
clone size: -
CDR3 length: 14
CDR3 DNA: TGTGCCAGCGGGGGGGTGGGGGTTGATCAGCCCCAGCATTTT
CDR3 protein: CASGGVGVDQPQHF

J gene: TRBJ2-5
V gene: TRBV6-5
D gene: -
clone size: -
CDR3 length: 14
CDR3 DNA: TGTGCCAGCAGTTATGGGATAGGGGCTAAGACCCAGTACTTC
CDR3 protein: CASSYGIGAKTQYF

J gene: TRBJ1-2
V gene: TRBV11-2
D gene: TRBD1
clone size: -
CDR3 length: 16
CDR3 DNA: TGTGCCAGCAACACAATTCGACAGGGTGCGAGACTAGGCTACACCTTC
CDR3 protein: CASNTIRQGARLGYTF

J gene: TRBJ2-1
V gene: TRBV27
D gene: -
clone size: once
CDR3 length: 15
CDR3 DNA: TGTGCCAGCAGTCCCGGGACAGGGACTAGGAATGAGCAGTTCTTC
CDR3 protein: CASSPGTGTRNEQFF

J gene: TRBJ2-5
V gene: TRBV28
D gene: TRBD1
clone size: -
CDR3 length: 15
CDR3 DNA: TGTGCCAGCAGTTCCGAGGGACAGGGAAAAGAGACCCAGTACTTC
CDR3 protein: CASSSEGQGKETQYF

J gene: TRBJ1-1
V gene: TRBV2
D gene: -
clone size: few
CDR3 length: 16
CDR3 DNA: TGTGCCAGCAGTGAAAGCGGGCCAGGGAGGAGGACTGAAGCTTTCTTT
CDR3 protein: CASSESGPGRRTEAFF

J gene: TRBJ2-2
V gene: TRBV15
D gene: -
clone size: -
CDR3 length: 16
CDR3 DNA: TGTGCCACCAGCAGATCCTCTCGGACATCCACCGGGGAGCTGTTTTTT
CDR3 protein: CATSRSSRTSTGELFF

J gene: TRBJ2-7
V gene: TRBV28
D gene: -
clone size: once
CDR3 length: 14
CDR3 DNA: TGTGCCAGCAGTCGCCCGGGGGAGACCTACGAGCAGTACTTC
CDR3 protein: CASSRPGETYEQYF

J gene: TRBJ2-7
V gene: TRBV10-3
D gene: -
clone size: -
CDR3 length: 15
CDR3 DNA: TGTGCCACCTCAGATTATGACAGGCCCCCTTACGAGCAGTACTTC
CDR3 protein: CATSDYDRPPYEQYF

J gene: TRBJ2-5
V gene: TRBV25-1
D gene: TRBD2
clone size: once
CDR3 length: 13
CDR3 DNA: TGTGCCAGCAGTCTAGCGGGAGTTGAGACCCAGTACTTC
CDR3 protein: CASSLAGVETQYF

J gene: TRBJ2-7
V gene: TRBV5-4
D gene: -
clone size: -
CDR3 length: 15
CDR3 DNA: TGTGCCAGCAGCCTGGGGGTAGCGCCTACCTACGAGCAGTACTTC
CDR3 protein: CASSLGVAPTYEQYF

J gene: TRBJ2-1
V gene: TRBV29-1
D gene: TRBD1
clone size: -
CDR3 length: 14
CDR3 DNA: TGCAGCGTTGAAGGACAGGGGGCTAGGAATGAGCAGTTCTTC
CDR3 protein: CSVEGQGARNEQFF

J gene: TRBJ1-1
V gene: TRBV4-3
D gene: -
clone size: -
CDR3 length: 15
CDR3 DNA: TGCGCCAGCAGCCAAGATGTCAGGGTTGGCACTGAAGCTTTCTTT
CDR3 protein: CASSQDVRVGTEAFF

J gene: TRBJ2-1
V gene: TRBV5-6
D gene: -
clone size: -
CDR3 length: 14
CDR3 DNA: TGTGCCAGCAGCTTGGGGGGACTCTACAATGAGCAGTTCTTC
CDR3 protein: CASSLGGLYNEQFF

J gene: TRBJ2-6
V gene: TRBV18
D gene: -
clone size: -
CDR3 length: 18
CDR3 DNA: TGTGCCAGCTCACCAAGAGGACAGAGTACCTCTGGGGCCAACGTCCTGACTTTC
CDR3 protein: CASSPRGQSTSGANVLTF

J gene: TRBJ2-7
V gene: TRBV28
D gene: TRBD2
clone size: -
CDR3 length: 15
CDR3 DNA: TGTGCCAGCAGTAATAGCGGGAGAGGAGGCTACGAGCAGTACTTC
CDR3 protein: CASSNSGRGGYEQYF

J gene: TRBJ2-7
V gene: TRBV7-8
D gene: -
clone size: -
CDR3 length: 17
CDR3 DNA: TGTGCCAGCAGCACCGCCCTCGGACAAAGAACCTTATACGAGCAGTACTTC
CDR3 protein: CASSTALGQRTLYEQYF

J gene: TRBJ2-3
V gene: TRBV19
D gene: -
clone size: -
CDR3 length: 14
CDR3 DNA: TGTGCCAGTACGGGGGTCTGGGGGACAGATACGCAGTATTTT
CDR3 protein: CASTGVWGTDTQYF

J gene: TRBJ2-3
V gene: TRBV6-5
D gene: TRBD2
clone size: -
CDR3 length: 15
CDR3 DNA: TGTGCCAGCAGTCGACTAGCGGTTAGCACAGATACGCAGTATTTT
CDR3 protein: CASSRLAVSTDTQYF

J gene: TRBJ2-7
V gene: TRBV2
D gene: TRBD1
clone size: once
CDR3 length: 14
CDR3 DNA: TGTGCCAGCACAGTCGGGACAGGTCCCTACGAGCAGTACTTC
CDR3 protein: CASTVGTGPYEQYF

J gene: TRBJ2-1
V gene: TRBV19
D gene: TRBD1
clone size: -
CDR3 length: 17
CDR3 DNA: TGTGCCAGTAGTATACGGCGGACAGGGTCTCTATACAATGAGCAGTTCTTC
CDR3 protein: CASSIRRTGSLYNEQFF

J gene: TRBJ2-3
V gene: TRBV7-6
D gene: -
clone size: -
CDR3 length: 13
CDR3 DNA: TGTGCCAGCAGCCAGAATCCCACAGATACGCAGTATTTT
CDR3 protein: CASSQNPTDTQYF